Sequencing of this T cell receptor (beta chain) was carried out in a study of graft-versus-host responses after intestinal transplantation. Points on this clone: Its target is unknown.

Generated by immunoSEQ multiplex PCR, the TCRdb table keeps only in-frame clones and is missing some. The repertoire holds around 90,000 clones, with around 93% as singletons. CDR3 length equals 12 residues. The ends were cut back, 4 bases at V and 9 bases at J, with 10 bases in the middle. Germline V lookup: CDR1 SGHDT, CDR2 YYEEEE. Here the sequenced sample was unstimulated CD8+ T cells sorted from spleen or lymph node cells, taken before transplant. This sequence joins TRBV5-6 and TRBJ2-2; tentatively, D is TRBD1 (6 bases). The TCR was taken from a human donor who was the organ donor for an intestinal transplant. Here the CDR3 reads CASSITGRELFF. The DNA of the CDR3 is TGTGCCAGCAGCATTACAGGGAGGGAGCTGTTTTTT. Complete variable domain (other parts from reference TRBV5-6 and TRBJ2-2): DAGVTQSPTHLIKTRGQQVTLRCSPKSGHDTVSWYQQALGQGPQFIFQYYEEEERQRGNFPDRFSGHQFPNYSSELNVNALLLGDSALYLCASSITGRELFFGEGSRLTVL.